In this sample, the clone carrying this T cell receptor (beta chain) turned up a few times. Antigen: not known. In the PCR, 60 Vbeta and 13 Jbeta primers were used. Clones were sequenced by immunoSEQ multiplex PCR, and TCRdb holds only the in-frame ones, with some missing. The sample consists of around 230,000 clones, 75% to 80% of them appearing once. The record originates from a study of cytomegalovirus exposure and HLA in healthy donors. The study, taken as a whole, reports: Prior analysis indicated that the majority of TCR beta V segments exhibited productivity approximately 90% or approximately 30% of the time. In a later analysis, productive TCRs from donors in an Asian-associated ancestry cluster reportedly carried fewer N-insertions than the cohort mean.

Germline loops: CDR1 LNHDA, CDR2 SQIVND (reference sequence). CDR3 size: 16 residues. With V trimmed by 2 bases and J by 3 bases, 9 bases remained unmatched. The origin of this receptor is a male donor in good health and CMV-seronegative. The gene calls are TRBV19 and TRBJ1-1; 7 bases match TRBD1. Sequencing used PBMCs. This CDR3 is CASSIISPRGDTEAFF. In DNA, the CDR3 is TGTGCCAGTAGTATAATTAGTCCCAGGGGGGACACTGAAGCTTTCTTT.